The 7 T cell receptor beta chains below come from one sample, sequenced in a study of somatic mutations in cytotoxic T cells in rheumatoid arthritis. Method: immunoSEQ multiplex PCR; TCRdb's copy keeps in-frame clones and lacks some. Here the sample spans around 24,000 clones, roughly 82% being singletons. Sequencing used CD8+ T cells sorted from blood. The source is a man aged 50 or older in good health.

This clone was observed a few times. The chain uses TRBV9 and TRBJ2-7; 12 bases are shared with TRBD2. The CDR3 runs 16 residues. J lost 2 bases, V lost 0 bases, and 3 bases had no gene match. From germline, CDR1 is SGDLS and CDR2 YYNGEE. CDR3 region: CASSVAGLAGTYEQYF. DNA for the CDR3: TGTGCCAGCAGCGTAGCTGGACTAGCGGGGACCTACGAGCAGTACTTC.

The chain has TRBV5-1 and TRBJ1-2; the match to TRBD1 covers 8 bases. After removal of 7 bases from V and 5 bases from J, the junction contained 10 bases not matched to a gene. The CDR3 length is 14 residues. Germline loops: CDR1 SGHRS, CDR2 YFSETQ. Here the CDR3 DNA reads TGCGCCAGCGGACCGACAGGGGCGGGGTATGGCTACACCTTC. This translates into CASGPTGAGYGYTF. The variable domain in full, with the rest retrieved from reference TRBV5-1 and TRBJ1-2, is KAGVTQTPRYLIKTRGQQVTLSCSPISGHRSVSWYQQTPGQGLQFLFEYFSETQRNKGNFPGRFSGRQFSNSRSEMNVSTLELGDSALYLCASGPTGAGYGYTFGSGTRLTVV.

This clone came up once. The CDR3 spells CASSYRDRGSSSYTF. CDR3 DNA: TGTGCCAGCAGTTATCGGGACAGGGGTAGTAGTAGCTACACCTTC. V gene TRBV28 combines with J gene TRBJ1-2; 10 nucleotides match TRBD1. Looked up from germline, CDR1 is MDHEN and CDR2 is SYDVKM. CDR3 length: 15 residues. Germline trimming cut 4 bases from V and 9 bases from J; bases unmatched to any gene: 11.

V is TRBV6-1 and J is TRBJ2-7; TRBD2 agrees at 9 bases. This CDR3 is 15 amino acids long. Looked up from germline, CDR1 is MNHNS and CDR2 is SASEGT. V trimming: 6 bases; J trimming: 0 bases; junction bases outside the gene matches: 6. The CDR3 reads CASRDLAGSSYEQYF. The CDR3 DNA reads as TGTGCCAGCAGGGATCTAGCGGGATCCTCCTACGAGCAGTACTTC.

This clone was seen a handful of times. The chain combines TRBV28 with TRBJ2-6; perhaps TRBD1 as D (6 bases). Between the trimmed V and J ends, which lost 5 bases and 0 bases, there was a span of 11 bases. The germline V gene encodes CDR1 MDHEN and CDR2 SYDVKM. This CDR3 is 16 amino acids long. CDR3 nucleotides: TGTGCCAGCAGTCCGGACAGTATCTCTGGGGCCAACGTCCTGACTTTC. Translating gives CASSPDSISGANVLTF.

The V call is TRBV10-3, the J call TRBJ1-1, with D unclear. The germline V gene encodes CDR1 ENHRY and CDR2 SYGVKD. Trimming left V 6 bases short and J 8 bases short, with 10 bases between. The CDR3 length is 11 residues. In nucleotides, the CDR3 is TGTGCCATCAGGGAGACGGAAGAAGCTTTCTTT. Amino acid sequence: CAIRETEEAFF.

CDR3 DNA: TGTGCCAGCAGCTTGAGTCAAGCGAACACTGAAGCTTTCTTT. Amino acids: CASSLSQANTEAFF. The chain is built from TRBV5-5 and TRBJ1-1; D uncertain. V shed 1 base and J shed 1 base, with 8 bases lying between them. Germline CDR1 reads SGHKS; CDR2 reads YYEKEE (reference sequence). CDR3 length: 14 amino acids.